These 21 T cell receptor beta chains were sequenced from one sample in a study of cytomegalovirus exposure and HLA in healthy donors (dated by TCRdb to 2017 to 2019). Library prep was done by the immunoSEQ multiplex PCR assay. For the multiplex PCR, a mixture combining 60 forward primers for TCR Vbeta segments and 13 reverse primers for TCR Jbeta segments was used. TCRdb provides this immuneACCESS table in a form limited to in-frame rearrangements. Some clones are lacking; in checked studies, under half of them reflect an unresolved V gene, and why the rest are absent is not known. The sample table contains 25,000 to 35,000 clones; only one count was recorded for 65% of them. The biggest ten clones account for about 20% of the sample. The specimen sequenced was PBMCs. The receptors originated from a man in his fifties in good health and CMV-seropositive.

This clone has a handful of counts. The V gene is TRBV30, the J gene TRBJ1-6, with 7 positions matching TRBD1. The J segment lost 11 bases and the V segment lost 4 bases, leaving 11 bases of the junction unmatched. The CDR3 has 14 residues. The germline V gene has CDR1 GTSNPN and CDR2 SVGIG (reference sequence). In DNA, the CDR3 is TGTGCCTGGACAGGGGGAGGTCGGTTGGCACCCCTCCACTTT. Its protein product is CAWTGGGRLAPLHF. Supplemented by reference TRBV30 and TRBJ1-6, the full variable domain reads SQTIHQWPATLVQPVGSPLSLECTVEGTSNPNLYWYRQAAGRGLQLLFYSVGIGQISSEVPQNLSASRPQDRQFILSSKKLLLSDSGFYLCAWTGGGRLAPLHFGNGTRLTVT.

The chain employs TRBV9 and TRBJ1-1; D unresolved. V shed 0 bases and J shed 8 bases, with 14 bases lying between them. This CDR3 is 14 amino acids long. Per germline, CDR1 SGDLS and CDR2 YYNGEE. CDR3 sequence (DNA): TGTGCCAGCAGCGTAGAAATTTACAGTGGGGAAGCTTTCTTT. Amino acids: CASSVEIYSGEAFF.

This clone was observed a few times. The rearrangement uses TRBV29-1 and TRBJ2-3; D gene unclear. Trimming shortened V by 7 bases and J by 1 base, and 9 bases separated the two germline ends. Germline CDR1 reads SQVTM; CDR2 reads ANQGSEA. The CDR3 runs to 12 residues. The CDR3 nucleotides read TGCAGCGCCGAACTGGGCACAGATACGCAGTATTTT. Amino acids: CSAELGTDTQYF.

This clone was recorded only once. The chain joins TRBV7-8 to TRBJ1-1, with 9 positions matching TRBD1. Germline trimming cut 4 bases from V and 1 base from J; bases unmatched to any gene: 1. CDR3 length equals 14 residues. CDR1 is SGHVS, CDR2 FQNEAQ, per germline. The CDR3: CASSSGQGNTEAFF. CDR3 coding DNA: TGTGCCAGCAGCTCGGGACAGGGGAACACTGAAGCTTTCTTT.

V is TRBV7-2 and J is TRBJ2-7; 7 positions match TRBD2. After removal of 1 base from V and 4 bases from J, the junction contained 7 bases not matched to a gene. The CDR3 extends over 15 amino acids. Germline CDR1 SGHTA, CDR2 FQGNSA. This CDR3 reads CASSLGSGRTYEQYF. The CDR3 DNA is TGTGCCAGCAGCTTAGGTTCCGGGAGGACGTACGAGCAGTACTTC.

V gene TRBV27 combines with J gene TRBJ1-5; D gene unclear. Per the germline V gene, CDR1 is MNHEY and CDR2 is SMNVEV (reference sequence). CDR3 length: 13 amino acids. Trimming left V 5 bases short and J 5 bases short, with 10 bases between. CDR3 in DNA: TGTGCCAGCAGTATATTTCTAGATCAGCCCCAGCATTTT. Translation gives CASSIFLDQPQHF.

J is TRBJ2-7 and V is TRBV13; 8 nucleotides agree with TRBD1. The CDR3 extends over 14 amino acids. Per germline, CDR1 PRHDT and CDR2 FYEKMQ (reference sequence). V lost 0 bases, J lost 4 bases, and 2 bases stayed unmatched. CDR3 region: CASSLGGQAYEQYF. The CDR3, as DNA: TGTGCCAGCAGCTTAGGGGGACAGGCATACGAGCAGTACTTC. Using reference TRBV13 and TRBJ2-7 for the parts outside the CDR3, the full variable domain is AAGVIQSPRHLIKEKRETATLKCYPIPRHDTVYWYQQGPGQDPQFLISFYEKMQSDKGSIPDRFSAQQFSDYHSELNMSSLELGDSALYFCASSLGGQAYEQYFGPGTRLTVT.

Written as DNA, the CDR3 is TGTGCCAGCAGCGACAACACAGATACGCAGTATTTT. This gives the protein CASSDNTDTQYF. This sequence joins TRBV5-5 and TRBJ2-3; no clear D. Germline V CDR1 and CDR2: SGHKS, YYEKEE (reference sequence). The length of the CDR3 is 12 residues. The V and J ends lost 4 bases and 2 bases respectively, with 5 bases between them.

The rearrangement uses TRBV13 and TRBJ1-6, with 8 nucleotides matching TRBD1. With V trimmed by 11 bases and J by 7 bases, 4 bases remained unmatched. CDR1 and CDR2 (germline): PRHDT, FYEKMQ (reference sequence). The CDR3 totals 12 residues. The CDR3 here is CACRDRNSPLHF. As DNA, the CDR3 is TGTGCCTGCCGGGACAGGAATTCACCCCTCCACTTT.

The chain joins TRBV10-3 to TRBJ2-3, with 10 bases matching TRBD2. The germline gives CDR1 ENHRY, CDR2 SYGVKD. V was pared by 2 bases and J by 4 bases, with 9 bases of the junction left unmatched. The CDR3 contains 17 residues. CDR3 bases: TGTGCCATCAGTGAGACCCGGGCTAGCGGGAGCGCAGATACGCAGTATTTT. Translation: CAISETRASGSADTQYF.

The chain employs TRBV10-3 and TRBJ1-1; unclear D gene. Per germline, CDR1 ENHRY and CDR2 SYGVKD. The CDR3 spans 16 residues. V was cut by 0 bases and J by 4 bases, with 15 bases left in between. CDR3 protein: CAISESMAGTPTEAFF. The CDR3 DNA is TGTGCCATCAGTGAGTCGATGGCGGGTACACCCACTGAAGCTTTCTTT.

This clone was seen only a few times. This chain uses TRBV15 with TRBJ2-5; D call uncertain. Germline-derived CDR1 and CDR2 are LNHNV and YYDKDF (reference sequence). V dropped 4 bases and J dropped 2 bases, with 8 bases sitting between them. The CDR3 is made up of 13 amino acids. CDR3 nucleotide sequence: TGTGCCACCAGCATGCGGCTGCAAGAGACCCAGTACTTC. Translated, it gives CATSMRLQETQYF.

This rearrangement joins TRBV30 to TRBJ2-1; 8 nucleotides match TRBD2. The CDR3 runs to 14 residues. J lost 8 bases, V lost 8 bases, and 14 bases had no gene match. In germline, CDR1 is GTSNPN, CDR2 SVGIG (reference sequence). In nucleotides, the CDR3 is TGTGCCCGCTCCATGGGACTAGGGGACGATGAGCAGTTCTTC. Translated, it gives CARSMGLGDDEQFF.

CDR3 sequence (DNA): TGTGCCAGCAGTTTATCACAGGGGTTTCGCGAGCAGTACTTC. Translated: CASSLSQGFREQYF. The chain joins TRBV28 to TRBJ2-7; 7 positions agree with TRBD1. This CDR3 spans 14 amino acids. The V gene end was trimmed by 1 base and the J gene end by 6 bases; junction bases not matched to a gene: 6. Germline CDR1 reads MDHEN; CDR2 reads SYDVKM. The variable domain in full, completed from reference TRBV28 and TRBJ2-7, reads DVKVTQSSRYLVKRTGEKVFLECVQDMDHENMFWYRQDPGLGLRLIYFSYDVKMKEKGDIPEGYSVSREKKERFSLILESASTNQTSMYLCASSLSQGFREQYFGPGTRLTVT.

The V call is TRBV7-2, the J call TRBJ2-2, with D perhaps TRBD1 (6 bases). The CDR3 is 14 residues long. Germline V gene sequence: CDR1 SGHTA, CDR2 FQGNSA. Trimming cost V 6 bases and J 0 bases, with 8 bases left between them. Here the CDR3 reads CASRRTANTGELFF. The CDR3, as DNA: TGTGCCAGCAGACGGACAGCGAACACCGGGGAGCTGTTTTTT.

The genes are TRBV11-2 and TRBJ2-7, with D tentatively TRBD1 (6 bases). The CDR3 consists of 14 residues. The germline V gene encodes CDR1 SGHAT and CDR2 FQNNGV. The V end lost 1 base, the J end lost 4 bases, and 11 bases lay between the germline ends. The CDR3 loop reads CASSLVQGPYEQYF. CDR3 in DNA: TGTGCCAGCAGCTTAGTACAGGGACCATACGAGCAGTACTTC.

DNA of the CDR3: TGTGCCAGCAGTTCCCCCAGGGGTAGCTCCTACGAGCAGTACTTC. Translation: CASSSPRGSSYEQYF. V and J are TRBV6-5 and TRBJ2-7; a weak D match, TRBD1 (6 bases). This CDR3 is built from 15 residues. V was cut by 4 bases and J by 0 bases, with 13 bases left in between. From germline, CDR1 is MNHEY and CDR2 SVGAGI.

This clone came up once. The chain couples TRBV30 to TRBJ2-3; 9 positions match TRBD2. The CDR3 length is 15 residues. Germline assignment: CDR1 GTSNPN and CDR2 SVGIG (reference sequence). The trim removed 1 base at V and 0 bases at J, leaving 2 bases unmatched. The CDR3 loop reads CAWSGRGGSTDTQYF. In nucleotides, the CDR3 is TGTGCCTGGAGTGGGCGGGGGGGTAGCACAGATACGCAGTATTTT. Filled out from reference TRBV30 and TRBJ2-3, the complete variable domain reads SQTIHQWPATLVQPVGSPLSLECTVEGTSNPNLYWYRQAAGRGLQLLFYSVGIGQISSEVPQNLSASRPQDRQFILSSKKLLLSDSGFYLCAWSGRGGSTDTQYFGPGTRLTVL.

The DNA of the CDR3 is TGTGCCAGCAGCTCCAATCCAGGCCTCAATGAGCAGTTCTTC. Amino acids: CASSSNPGLNEQFF. This sequence joins TRBV7-6 and TRBJ2-1; D remains unclear. Trimming left V 4 bases short and J 6 bases short, with 13 bases between. CDR1 and CDR2 (germline): SGHVS, FNYEAQ. The CDR3 runs 14 residues.

V is TRBV13 and J is TRBJ2-7, with 7 bases aligning to TRBD1. CDR1 and CDR2 (germline): PRHDT, FYEKMQ (reference sequence). CDR3 length equals 13 residues. V gave up 3 bases and J gave up 5 bases; unmatched junction bases: 4. The CDR3 nucleotides are TGTGCCAGCAGCTTCCGGGACAGCGACGAGCAGTACTTC. Protein: CASSFRDSDEQYF.

This clone has more than one count but fewer than ten. J is TRBJ2-7 and V is TRBV5-1; 7 bases are a match to TRBD1. V was pared by 2 bases and J by 5 bases, with 4 bases of the junction left unmatched. This CDR3 has 13 residues. Germline V lookup: CDR1 SGHRS, CDR2 YFSETQ. The CDR3: CASSLQGPDEQYF. For the CDR3, the DNA is TGCGCCAGCAGCTTACAGGGGCCTGACGAGCAGTACTTC.